The present entry profiles one T cell receptor (beta chain) with its context. What it binds is unknown. The entry originates in a study of T-cell reconstitution after alpha-beta-depleted transplantation in children. Study results and caveats: T-cell numbers and diversity one year post-transplant derived largely from freshly generated T cells.

This CDR3 spans 13 amino acids. Germline values: CDR1 DFQATT, CDR2 SNEGSKA (reference sequence). V lost 7 bases, J lost 2 bases, and 15 bases lay in between. The authors prepared the TCRbeta library with unique molecular identifiers. From the PCR reads, TCRdb called clonotypes with MiXCR, one entry per CDR3 protein. This table has approximately 1,000,000 distinct CDR3 sequences, under 30% appearing once. The J gene is TRBJ2-7, the V gene TRBV20-1, with a weak D call TRBD2 (5 bases). This TCR was recovered from a boy under three years old who had a stem cell transplant for SCID, so the T cells may come from the graft donor. This material consisted of PBMCs, mostly from graft donor cells, taken 360 days after TCRalphabeta/CD19-depleted stem cell transplant. The CDR3, as DNA: TGCAGTGTCAATGCGGGCAGGCCCTACGAGCAGTACTTC. Translating it yields CSVNAGRPYEQYF.